This TCR beta chain was captured in a study of T cells after yellow fever vaccination. Via MiXCR, TCRdb re-called the 5' RACE reads, giving one row per CDR3 protein. The repertoire holds 620,000 or so distinct CDR3 sequences, with 17% as singletons. Trimming left V 4 bases short and J 4 bases short, with 12 bases between. Germline assignment: CDR1 SGHDT and CDR2 YYEEEE. There are 14 residues in the CDR3. The receptor's source is a man between 18 and 35 years old who received the YFV17D yellow fever vaccine. The sample was PBMCs, taken about 5 days after the first yellow fever vaccination. This chain uses TRBV5-6 with TRBJ1-5; no definite D call. The CDR3 DNA reads TGTGCCAGCAGCCACAGAAGTAGGAATCAGCCCCAGCATTTT. It codes for CASSHRSRNQPQHF.